Following are 29 T cell receptor beta chains from one sample sequenced in a study of beta chain features in type 1 diabetes. Sequencing targeted expressed TCRB transcripts, as all isolated RNA had been reverse transcribed. TCRdb's copy holds only in-frame clones and misses some; the assay was immunoSEQ multiplex PCR. This table has about 360,000 clones, around an eighth appearing once. Sequencing input: naive CD4+ T cells from blood. The receptors come from a man between 18 and 35 years old in good health.

This chain links TRBV7-9 with TRBJ2-5, with D perhaps matching TRBD2 (6 bases). From germline, CDR1 is SEHNR and CDR2 FQNEAQ (reference sequence). V lost 7 bases and J 3 bases, leaving 15 bases between the germline ends. The length of the CDR3 is 14 residues. This CDR3 reads CASITELAEETQYF. Here the CDR3 DNA reads TGTGCCAGCATCACAGAACTAGCAGAAGAGACCCAGTACTTC.

The rearrangement links TRBV28 to TRBJ2-7; no firm D call. The CDR3 extends over 11 amino acids. The germline V gene encodes CDR1 MDHEN and CDR2 SYDVKM. Between the trimmed V and J ends, which lost 7 bases and 1 base, there was a span of 5 bases. In DNA form, the CDR3 reads TGTGCCAGCATACAATCCTACGAGCAGTACTTC. Protein sequence: CASIQSYEQYF.

The chain couples TRBV19 to TRBJ2-5, with 16 bases lining up with TRBD2. The CDR3 runs 14 residues. V gave up 6 bases and J gave up 7 bases; unmatched junction bases: 2. The V gene's germline CDR1 is LNHDA and CDR2 SQIVND (reference sequence). CDR3 sequence: CASSGTSGGATQYF. CDR3 sequence (DNA): TGTGCCAGTAGCGGGACTAGCGGGGGGGCGACCCAGTACTTC.

V is TRBV5-4 and J is TRBJ2-1; D possibly corresponds to TRBD2 (6 bases). V was shortened by 4 bases and J by 6 bases, with 17 bases between the two germline ends. Per germline, CDR1 SGHNT and CDR2 YYREEE (reference sequence). CDR3 length: 15 amino acids. The CDR3 sequence: CASSPRRAILNEQFF. The CDR3 nucleotides read TGTGCCAGCAGCCCCCGGAGGGCCATTCTCAATGAGCAGTTCTTC. Full variable domain (rest looked up from reference TRBV5-4 and TRBJ2-1): ETGVTQSPTHLIKTRGQQVTLRCSSQSGHNTVSWYQQALGQGPQFIFQYYREEENGRGNFPPRFSGLQFPNYSSELNVNALELDDSALYLCASSPRRAILNEQFFGPGTRLTVL.

This clone showed up just a few times. The V gene is TRBV19, the J gene TRBJ2-7; D unresolved. CDR3 length: 13 residues. V lost 8 bases, J lost 1 base, and 12 bases lay in between. Per the germline V gene, CDR1 is LNHDA and CDR2 is SQIVND (reference sequence). CDR3 nucleotide sequence: TGTGCCAGTCCAAAAGCTGTGTCCTACGAGCAGTACTTC. It translates to CASPKAVSYEQYF. Drawing the rest from reference TRBV19 and TRBJ2-7, the complete variable domain is DGGITQSPKYLFRKEGQNVTLSCEQNLNHDAMYWYRQDPGQGLRLIYYSQIVNDFQKGDIAEGYSVSREKKESFPLTVTSAQKNPTAFYLCASPKAVSYEQYFGPGTRLTVT.

In its sample, this clone was seen a few times. The genes are TRBV18 and TRBJ1-2; D is possibly TRBD1 (6 bases). The length of the CDR3 is 15 residues. Germline V lookup: CDR1 KGHSH, CDR2 LQKENI. V was shortened by 2 bases and J by 0 bases, with 10 bases between the two germline ends. The CDR3 is CASSPIGQTNYGYTF. CDR3 in DNA: TGTGCCAGCTCACCAATAGGACAGACTAACTATGGCTACACCTTC.

This chain uses TRBV4-1 with TRBJ2-7, with a possible D match to TRBD1 (6 bases). CDR1 MGHRA and CDR2 YSYEKL come from the germline V gene. The CDR3 extends over 15 amino acids. The germline V and J ends were trimmed by 4 bases and 4 bases, with 17 bases remaining between them. The CDR3: CASSLTGDTGYEQYF. In DNA form, the CDR3 reads TGCGCCAGCAGCCTCACCGGGGACACAGGATACGAGCAGTACTTC.

The J gene is TRBJ2-3, the V gene TRBV18; D is possibly TRBD2 (6 bases). Germline-derived CDR1 and CDR2 are KGHSH and LQKENI. Trimming left V 6 bases short and J 2 bases short, with 18 bases between. The CDR3 loop spans 16 amino acids. The CDR3 DNA reads TGTGCCAGCTCCCTCGGGGGAAGCGGTAACACAGATACGCAGTATTTT. Its translation is CASSLGGSGNTDTQYF. The complete variable domain, with remaining parts taken from reference TRBV18 and TRBJ2-3, reads NAGVMQNPRHLVRRRGQEARLRCSPMKGHSHVYWYRQLPEEGLKFMVYLQKENIIDESGMPKERFSAEFPKEGPSILRIQQVVRGDSAAYFCASSLGGSGNTDTQYFGPGTRLTVL.

The chain recombines TRBV9 with TRBJ1-1; tentatively, D is TRBD1 (5 bases). Germline-derived CDR1 and CDR2 are SGDLS and YYNGEE. This CDR3 comprises 13 residues. V lost 4 bases, J lost 5 bases, and 12 bases lay in between. As DNA, the CDR3 is TGTGCCAGCAGCATACATCAGGGAACTGAAGCTTTCTTT. Protein sequence: CASSIHQGTEAFF.

V is TRBV18 and J is TRBJ2-7; 10 bases agree with TRBD2. The V and J ends lost 2 bases and 6 bases, in that order; junction bases with no gene match: 7. Germline V lookup: CDR1 KGHSH, CDR2 LQKENI. This CDR3 is 15 amino acids long. The CDR3 loop is CASSPRTSGIGEQYF. In nucleotides, the CDR3 is TGTGCCAGCTCACCAAGGACTAGCGGTATCGGCGAGCAGTACTTC. The full variable domain, its missing parts supplied by reference TRBV18 and TRBJ2-7, is NAGVMQNPRHLVRRRGQEARLRCSPMKGHSHVYWYRQLPEEGLKFMVYLQKENIIDESGMPKERFSAEFPKEGPSILRIQQVVRGDSAAYFCASSPRTSGIGEQYFGPGTRLTVT.

This clone showed up just a few times. The V and J genes are TRBV7-3 and TRBJ2-1; 7 bases line up with TRBD2. J gave up 8 bases and V 1 base, and 5 bases lay outside the gene matches. The germline gives CDR1 SGHTA, CDR2 FQGTGA. The CDR3 covers 14 residues. The CDR3 region has the DNA TGTGCCAGCAGCTTAAGGCGGGGGAGCGATGAGCAGTTCTTC. It yields the protein CASSLRRGSDEQFF.

As to this clone: Within the sample, other DNA sequences also encode this same CDR3. The chain joins TRBV9 to TRBJ2-3; D ambiguous. V shed 0 bases and J shed 6 bases, with 5 bases lying between them. Germline loops: CDR1 SGDLS, CDR2 YYNGEE. This CDR3 has 12 amino acids. CDR3 nucleotide sequence: TGTGCCAGCAGCGTAGGTCGTGATACGCAGTATTTT. Amino acids: CASSVGRDTQYF.

The chain uses TRBV7-9 and TRBJ2-1, with a possible D match to TRBD2 (5 bases). The CDR3 is 17 amino acids. Germline values: CDR1 SEHNR, CDR2 FQNEAQ (reference sequence). V was clipped by 5 bases and J by 8 bases, with 25 bases between them. Written as DNA, the CDR3 is TGTGCCAGCAGCAGCGTACTAGGAACCCCTGGGCACGATGAGCAGTTCTTC. It yields the protein CASSSVLGTPGHDEQFF.

This clone was recorded a few times. The rearrangement uses TRBV4-1 and TRBJ2-5; D uncertain. With 1 base removed from V and 5 bases from J, the gap between germline ends came to 8 bases. Germline V gene lookup returns CDR1 MGHRA and CDR2 YSYEKL. The CDR3 length is 13 residues. This CDR3 is CASSQVLYETQYF. The CDR3 nucleotides read TGCGCCAGCAGCCAAGTACTTTATGAGACCCAGTACTTC.

The chain has TRBV30 and TRBJ2-7; D is unclear. V was pared by 0 bases and J by 7 bases, with 10 bases between. Germline-derived CDR1 and CDR2 are GTSNPN and SVGIG (reference sequence). The CDR3 totals 12 residues. The CDR3 loop reads CAWSVSPFEQYF. CDR3 DNA: TGTGCCTGGAGTGTTTCCCCGTTTGAGCAGTACTTC.

This clone was counted between two and nine times. The rearrangement joins TRBV29-1 to TRBJ2-7, with 8 bases matching TRBD1. Per germline, CDR1 SQVTM and CDR2 ANQGSEA. Losses at the gene ends were 7 bases for V and 6 bases for J; bases not matched to a gene: 14. The CDR3 length is 14 residues. The CDR3 loop reads CSAGSTTGVGEQYF. DNA for the CDR3: TGCAGCGCTGGGTCAACGACAGGGGTGGGCGAGCAGTACTTC.

V and J are TRBV4-1 and TRBJ1-2; D not resolved. This CDR3 is built from 13 residues. V was trimmed by 0 bases and J by 8 bases, leaving 10 bases between them. Germline assignment: CDR1 MGHRA and CDR2 YSYEKL. CDR3 region: CASSQDGVSGYTF. Here the CDR3 DNA reads TGCGCCAGCAGCCAAGACGGGGTTTCAGGCTACACCTTC.

The chain combines TRBV2 with TRBJ2-1; perhaps TRBD1 as D (6 bases). Trimming took off 5 bases at V and 10 bases at J, with 15 bases between the two ends. CDR3 length: 13 residues. Per germline, CDR1 SNHLY and CDR2 FYNNEI. CDR3 bases: TGTGCCAGCAGTTACGGGACACCTGGGGAGCAGTTCTTC. Amino acids: CASSYGTPGEQFF.

The V and J genes are TRBV7-2 and TRBJ1-2; D is unresolved. Germline V lookup: CDR1 SGHTA, CDR2 FQGNSA. V was trimmed by 1 base and J by 6 bases, leaving 12 bases between them. This CDR3 comprises 14 residues. The CDR3: CASSLGPQVDGYTF. As DNA, the CDR3 is TGTGCCAGCAGCTTAGGACCCCAGGTTGATGGCTACACCTTC.

V and J are TRBV7-9 and TRBJ1-2, with D maybe TRBD1 (6 bases). Germline-derived CDR1 and CDR2 are SEHNR and FQNEAQ (reference sequence). The CDR3 is 14 residues long. The germline V and J ends were trimmed by 0 bases and 3 bases, with 8 bases remaining between them. CDR3 protein: CASSLAGADYGYTF. CDR3 DNA: TGTGCCAGCAGCTTAGCGGGGGCGGACTATGGCTACACCTTC.

This clone was seen only a few times. The chain employs TRBV10-3 and TRBJ2-5; 8 nucleotides agree with TRBD1. The CDR3 extends over 13 amino acids. Germline V gene data show CDR1 as ENHRY and CDR2 as SYGVKD. The V and J ends lost 6 bases and 2 bases, in that order; junction bases with no gene match: 2. DNA for the CDR3: TGTGCCATCAGGGACAGGGATCAAGAGACCCAGTACTTC. Protein sequence: CAIRDRDQETQYF.

The chain combines TRBV15 with TRBJ2-7; 12 bases map to TRBD2. CDR1 and CDR2 from the germline V gene are LNHNV and YYDKDF (reference sequence). The ends lost 3 bases at V and 3 bases at J; junction bases unmatched: 3. The CDR3 totals 15 residues. The CDR3 sequence is CATSSGLAGYYEQYF. In nucleotides, the CDR3 is TGTGCCACCAGCAGCGGACTAGCGGGATACTACGAGCAGTACTTC.

This chain links TRBV19 with TRBJ2-1, with TRBD2 matching over 11 bases. J was trimmed by 1 base and V by 1 base; bases with no gene match: 6. The germline gives CDR1 LNHDA, CDR2 SQIVND (reference sequence). The CDR3 spans 18 residues. The CDR3 region is CASSIAGSGGASYNEQFF. The CDR3 coding sequence is TGTGCCAGTAGTATAGCCGGTAGCGGGGGGGCATCCTACAATGAGCAGTTCTTC.

The chain couples TRBV18 to TRBJ2-7; D unclear. V shed 6 bases and J shed 2 bases, with 11 bases lying between them. The CDR3 totals 13 residues. Germline V gives CDR1 KGHSH, CDR2 LQKENI. CDR3 amino acids: CASSPLQAYEQYF. CDR3 DNA: TGTGCCAGCTCGCCCCTTCAGGCCTACGAGCAGTACTTC.

This clone came up a few times. V and J are TRBV19 and TRBJ2-2, with 12 bases matching TRBD1. The CDR3 loop spans 14 amino acids. Germline V gene sequence: CDR1 LNHDA, CDR2 SQIVND (reference sequence). Trimming took 5 bases from V and 8 from J; bases not matched to a gene: 3. The CDR3 protein is CASSGTGGSGELFF. The CDR3 bases are TGTGCCAGTAGTGGGACAGGGGGCTCAGGGGAGCTGTTTTTT.

The genes are TRBV5-4 and TRBJ1-2; D might be TRBD1 (5 bases). The CDR3 length is 13 residues. Germline CDR1 SGHNT, CDR2 YYREEE (reference sequence). V lost 1 base and J lost 8, with 12 bases in between. The CDR3 reads CASSLTGGKGYTF. For the CDR3, the DNA is TGTGCCAGCAGCTTGACAGGCGGCAAGGGCTACACCTTC.

The chain employs TRBV28 and TRBJ1-2; no clear D. The germline V gene encodes CDR1 MDHEN and CDR2 SYDVKM. This CDR3 comprises 13 residues. The V end was cut by 6 bases, the J end by 8 bases, with 16 bases between. The CDR3: CASSLRERLGYTF. CDR3 nucleotide sequence: TGTGCCAGCAGCCTGAGGGAGCGGTTGGGCTACACCTTC.

A few counts support this clone. The chain combines TRBV18 with TRBJ2-2, with 7 nucleotides matching TRBD1. The germline V gene encodes CDR1 KGHSH and CDR2 LQKENI. J was trimmed by 1 base and V by 3 bases; bases with no gene match: 5. The CDR3 sequence is 16 residues long. The chain's CDR3 is CASSPQGQLNTGELFF. The DNA of the CDR3 is TGTGCCAGCTCACCCCAGGGACAGCTGAACACCGGGGAGCTGTTTTTT.

The gene calls are TRBV19 and TRBJ2-1; D is possibly TRBD2 (6 bases). This CDR3 has 15 amino acids. CDR1 is LNHDA, CDR2 SQIVND, per germline (reference sequence). V lost 1 base and J 1 base, leaving 8 bases between the germline ends. The chain's CDR3 is CASSIGGGSYNEQFF. The DNA for the CDR3 is TGTGCCAGTAGTATAGGTGGGGGGTCCTACAATGAGCAGTTCTTC.